Below, 26 T cell receptor beta chains from the same sample are listed, as sequenced in a study of siplizumab effects on memory and regulatory T cells. Some clones are missing from TCRdb's copy, which holds only in-frame ones; the method was immunoSEQ multiplex PCR. The sample has over 50,000 clones; roughly 80% are singletons. The sample consisted of memory CD4+ T cells sorted from blood. These receptor sequences come from a human donor in good health.

The chain joins TRBV10-2 to TRBJ2-5; D unclear. Germline values: CDR1 WSHSY, CDR2 SAAADI. V dropped 8 bases and J dropped 4 bases, with 8 bases sitting between them. The length of the CDR3 is 11 residues. Here the CDR3 reads CASGLGETQYF. CDR3 DNA sequence: TGCGCCAGCGGGCTCGGAGAGACCCAGTACTTC.

The V call is TRBV19, the J call TRBJ1-3; TRBD1 aligns across 9 bases. Germline CDR1 is LNHDA and CDR2 is SQIVND (reference sequence). The trim removed 5 bases at V and 3 bases at J, leaving 5 bases unmatched. The CDR3 is 15 amino acids. The CDR3 protein is CASSEPGQGGNTIYF. As DNA, the CDR3 is TGTGCCAGTAGTGAACCGGGACAGGGTGGAAACACCATATATTTT.

This sequence joins TRBV30 and TRBJ1-4; TRBD1 agrees at 7 bases. CDR3 length equals 15 residues. Trimming removed 4 bases from V and 7 bases from J; junction bases left unmatched: 12. Germline lookup yields CDR1 GTSNPN and CDR2 SVGIG (reference sequence). CDR3: CAWTHHRDRVEKLFF. For the CDR3, the DNA is TGTGCCTGGACCCACCACCGGGACAGAGTTGAAAAACTGTTTTTT.

The V and J genes are TRBV11-3 and TRBJ1-1, with a weak D call TRBD1 (5 bases). With 5 bases removed from V and 4 bases from J, the gap between germline ends came to 17 bases. There are 15 residues in the CDR3. CDR1 SGHNT and CDR2 YENEEA come from the germline V gene. The CDR3 DNA reads as TGTGCCAGCAGCGAGAGACAGCTGGCCTTCACTGAAGCTTTCTTT. Protein sequence: CASSERQLAFTEAFF.

The chain couples TRBV5-5 to TRBJ2-7, with D tentatively TRBD2 (5 bases). CDR1 is SGHKS, CDR2 YYEKEE, per germline (reference sequence). The CDR3 contains 14 residues. V was trimmed by 4 bases and J by 4 bases, leaving 15 bases between them. CDR3: CASSRGYGSYEQYF. The CDR3 nucleotides read TGTGCCAGCAGCCGTGGATATGGGAGTTACGAGCAGTACTTC.

In its sample, this clone was seen a few times. The chain is built from TRBV9 and TRBJ2-2; 12 nucleotides match TRBD1. The CDR3 has 17 amino acids. Germline V lookup: CDR1 SGDLS, CDR2 YYNGEE. V shed 2 bases, J shed 6 bases, and the junction held 8 bases outside the gene matches. The CDR3 region has the DNA TGTGCCAGCAGCGTTGGGACAGGGGGCTATGCATCCGGGGAGCTGTTTTTT. This gives the protein CASSVGTGGYASGELFF.

V and J are TRBV30 and TRBJ1-4, with D maybe TRBD1 (6 bases). V lost 1 base to trimming and J lost 8 bases, with 14 bases between them. The CDR3 spans 14 residues. The V gene's germline CDR1 is GTSNPN and CDR2 SVGIG (reference sequence). The CDR3 DNA is TGTGCCTGGAGTGGTTCTGGGGGGCAAGAAAAACTGTTTTTT. Translating gives CAWSGSGGQEKLFF.

V gene TRBV19 combines with J gene TRBJ1-5; D might be TRBD1 (6 bases). Germline lookup yields CDR1 LNHDA and CDR2 SQIVND (reference sequence). The CDR3 sequence is 14 residues long. V was clipped by 4 bases and J by 6 bases, with 13 bases between them. In DNA form, the CDR3 reads TGTGCCAGTAGTAGTCGACAGGTGGGTCAGCCCCAGCATTTT. This sequence encodes CASSSRQVGQPQHF.

V gene TRBV18 combines with J gene TRBJ1-1; TRBD1 matches 11 bases. Trimming at V came to 4 bases and at J to 0 bases, leaving 7 bases not matched to a gene. CDR1 is KGHSH and CDR2 is LQKENI in the germline V gene. The CDR3 is 17 residues long. CDR3 in amino acids: CASSRTGGAGVNTEAFF. CDR3 DNA sequence: TGTGCCAGCTCACGGACAGGGGGCGCGGGGGTGAACACTGAAGCTTTCTTT.

The rearrangement joins TRBV14 to TRBJ2-5; the match to TRBD1 covers 7 bases. The germline V gene has CDR1 SGHDN and CDR2 FVKESK. The CDR3 is 15 residues long. Trimming cost V 4 bases and J 0 bases; bases outside gene matches: 5. As DNA, the CDR3 is TGTGCCAGCAGCCTGGGACAGCTGTACCAAGAGACCCAGTACTTC. Its translation is CASSLGQLYQETQYF. Full variable domain (outside the CDR3, taken from reference TRBV14 and TRBJ2-5): EAGVTQFPSHSVIEKGQTVTLRCDPISGHDNLYWYRRVMGKEIKFLLHFVKESKQDESGMPNNRFLAERTGGTYSTLKVQPAELEDSGVYFCASSLGQLYQETQYFGPGTRLLVL.

The chain uses TRBV7-2 and TRBJ2-1; 7 nucleotides agree with TRBD2. CDR1 is SGHTA and CDR2 is FQGNSA in the germline V gene. The V segment lost 3 bases and the J segment 0 bases; nucleotides outside the gene matches: 8. The length of the CDR3 is 17 residues. For the CDR3, the DNA is TGTGCCAGCAGCTTCCAATCAAGGACTAGCTCCTACAATGAGCAGTTCTTC. It encodes CASSFQSRTSSYNEQFF.

The CDR3 is CASSFEGPRAYEQYF. CDR3 coding DNA: TGTGCCAGCAGCTTTGAGGGACCCAGAGCCTACGAGCAGTACTTC. V gene TRBV5-4 combines with J gene TRBJ2-7; D may match TRBD1 or TRBD2 (5 bases each). Trimming cost V 2 bases and J 2 bases, with 14 bases left between them. Germline-derived CDR1 and CDR2 are SGHNT and YYREEE (reference sequence). The CDR3 loop spans 15 amino acids.

The rearrangement uses TRBV25-1 and TRBJ1-6; D is undetermined. Germline V CDR1 and CDR2: MGHDK, SYGVNS. The CDR3 runs 16 residues. V shed 2 bases and J shed 0 bases, with 8 bases lying between them. The CDR3 DNA is TGTGCCAGCAGTGAAAGGGAGAACTCCTATAATTCACCCCTCCACTTT. Its protein is CASSERENSYNSPLHF.

CDR3 coding DNA: TGTGCCAGCGCAGGGAACACTGAAGCTTTCTTT. Encoded protein: CASAGNTEAFF. This chain links TRBV2 with TRBJ1-1; no clear D. The germline CDR1 and CDR2 sequences are SNHLY and FYNNEI. The germline V and J ends were trimmed by 8 bases and 1 base, with 5 bases remaining between them. The length of the CDR3 is 11 residues.

The chain has TRBV6-5 and TRBJ1-2; tentative D call: TRBD1 (6 bases). The CDR3 is 13 amino acids. V lost 6 bases and J 8 bases, leaving 16 bases between the germline ends. Germline loops: CDR1 MNHEY, CDR2 SVGAGI. CDR3 nucleotides: TGTGCCAGCAGAGCCACAGGGACGGAAGGCTACACCTTC. Translating it yields CASRATGTEGYTF.

This clone has a handful of counts. The V gene is TRBV9, the J gene TRBJ1-4; D may be TRBD1 (5 bases). The CDR3 runs 20 residues. The germline gives CDR1 SGDLS, CDR2 YYNGEE. Trimming removed 1 base at V and 0 bases at J, with 22 bases between. The CDR3 reads CASSVRFWEDTPTTNEKLFF. The CDR3 DNA follows: TGTGCCAGCAGCGTACGATTTTGGGAGGACACCCCTACAACTAATGAAAAACTGTTTTTT. The variable domain in full, completed from reference TRBV9 and TRBJ1-4, reads DSGVTQTPKHLITATGQRVTLRCSPRSGDLSVYWYQQSLDQGLQFLIQYYNGEERAKGNILERFSAQQFPDLHSELNLSSLELGDSALYFCASSVRFWEDTPTTNEKLFFGSGTQLSVL.

The count of this clone is one. The chain links TRBV25-1 to TRBJ1-6; maybe TRBD1 (6 bases). V gave up 5 bases and J gave up 10 bases, with 12 bases separating them. The CDR3 contains 13 residues. CDR1 is MGHDK, CDR2 SYGVNS, per germline. The CDR3 spells CASSSSGGSPLHF. DNA for the CDR3: TGTGCCAGCAGTTCATCCGGGGGCTCACCCCTCCACTTT.

The chain combines TRBV11-2 with TRBJ1-2, with unresolved D. The ends were cut back, 1 base at V and 3 bases at J, with 6 bases in the middle. The germline V gene encodes CDR1 SGHAT and CDR2 FQNNGV. CDR3 length: 13 amino acids. CDR3 sequence: CASSLGDDYGYTF. DNA of the CDR3: TGTGCCAGCAGCTTAGGAGATGACTATGGCTACACCTTC.

The chain employs TRBV6-5 and TRBJ1-5; the D gene is possibly TRBD1 (5 bases). The CDR3 totals 13 residues. Trimming pared 6 bases from V and 9 bases from J, leaving 15 bases between. CDR1 and CDR2 (germline): MNHEY, SVGAGI. CDR3 DNA sequence: TGTGCCAGCAGCTACGGGGGTGGGGGGCCCCAGCATTTT. Translating gives CASSYGGGGPQHF.

The chain is built from TRBV30 and TRBJ1-1; a possible D gene is TRBD1 (6 bases). The CDR3 totals 15 residues. With 2 bases removed from V and 6 bases from J, the gap between germline ends came to 19 bases. The germline CDR1 and CDR2 sequences are GTSNPN and SVGIG (reference sequence). The chain's CDR3 is CAWSRDRTVWAEAFF. The CDR3, as DNA: TGTGCCTGGAGTCGAGACAGGACCGTGTGGGCTGAAGCTTTCTTT.

This clone was seen once. V gene TRBV2 combines with J gene TRBJ1-5; no definite D call. CDR3 length equals 14 residues. CDR1 is SNHLY and CDR2 is FYNNEI in the germline V gene. The V gene lost 7 bases and the J gene lost 4 bases, with 14 bases spanning the gap. The CDR3 DNA is TGTGCCAGCAATCCCGGGATCGTAAATCAGCCCCAGCATTTT. It yields the protein CASNPGIVNQPQHF.

The chain has TRBV5-1 and TRBJ2-7; 11 positions agree with TRBD2. J lost 4 bases, V lost 0 bases, and 3 bases had no gene match. Germline assignment: CDR1 SGHRS and CDR2 YFSETQ. The CDR3 extends over 15 amino acids. CDR3 in amino acids: CASSLGLAGMYEQYF. The CDR3 DNA reads as TGCGCCAGCAGCTTGGGACTAGCGGGAATGTACGAGCAGTACTTC.

V gene TRBV18 combines with J gene TRBJ1-4; D perhaps matches TRBD1 (5 bases). The length of the CDR3 is 16 residues. Germline V gene sequence: CDR1 KGHSH, CDR2 LQKENI. V was clipped by 4 bases and J by 5 bases, with 17 bases between them. CDR3 loop: CASSLRQTRENEKLFF. The DNA for the CDR3 is TGTGCCAGCTCACTTCGACAGACTAGAGAGAATGAAAAACTGTTTTTT.

The chain has TRBV7-2 and TRBJ1-2; D remains unclear. Germline lookup yields CDR1 SGHTA and CDR2 FQGNSA. The V end lost 6 bases, the J end lost 1 base, and 15 bases lay between the germline ends. The CDR3 has 15 residues. CDR3 residues: CASSSPEGNNYGYTF. CDR3 bases: TGTGCCAGCAGTTCTCCGGAGGGCAATAACTATGGCTACACCTTC.

The CDR3 sequence is CASSYHAGDYGYTF. The CDR3 coding sequence is TGTGCCAGCAGTTACCACGCCGGGGACTATGGCTACACCTTC. The rearrangement links TRBV25-1 to TRBJ1-2; no reliable D call. Germline-derived CDR1 and CDR2 are MGHDK and SYGVNS. The CDR3 has 14 residues. Trimming cost V 5 bases and J 3 bases, with 13 bases left between them.

This rearrangement joins TRBV9 to TRBJ2-1; D is perhaps TRBD2 (6 bases). Germline CDR1 reads SGDLS; CDR2 reads YYNGEE. Trimming stripped 0 bases from V and 5 bases from J, with 21 bases between. The CDR3 is 18 residues long. This chain's CDR3 is CASSVGRLGRGLNNEQFF. The CDR3 nucleotides are TGTGCCAGCAGCGTAGGTCGTTTGGGGCGGGGTCTCAACAATGAGCAGTTCTTC.